The 27 T cell receptor beta chains below come from one sample, sequenced in a study of T cells in Graves' hyperthyroidism and ophthalmopathy. Authors of the study amplified TCR beta CDR3 regions from RNA transcripts. The HTBI primer set served for first-round RT-PCR of the TCR CDR3. TCRdb re-called the multiplex PCR reads with MiXCR, one entry per CDR3 protein. The table lists around 500,000 distinct CDR3 sequences, 14% of them singletons, with less than 20% in the top ten. The specimen was blood. The origin of the receptors is a woman between 18 and 30 years old with Graves' hyperthyroidism.

This clonotype has ten or more counts. V gene TRBV2 combines with J gene TRBJ2-5; TRBD2 is a possible D gene (5 bases). V shed 6 bases and J shed 5 bases, with 16 bases lying between them. Germline V lookup: CDR1 SNHLY, CDR2 FYNNEI. This CDR3 is 14 amino acids long. CDR3 in DNA: TGTGCCAGCAGCCAACATGGAGGCAAGGAGACCCAGTACTTC. Its translation is CASSQHGGKETQYF.

This clonotype was counted at least ten times. The rearrangement uses TRBV5-1 and TRBJ2-1; 9 bases are a match to TRBD2. V dropped 0 bases and J dropped 5; count of bases not matched to a gene: 6. The CDR3 extends over 16 amino acids. Germline CDR1 SGHRS, CDR2 YFSETQ. The CDR3 DNA reads as TGCGCCAGCAGCTTGGCCGAAGCGGGAGGTCACAATGAGCAGTTCTTC. It codes for CASSLAEAGGHNEQFF.

This clonotype was counted at least ten times. The chain joins TRBV6-2 or TRBV6-3 to TRBJ2-1; weak D call: TRBD1 (5 bases). V was cut by 11 bases and J by 0 bases, with 14 bases left in between. The V gene's germline CDR1 is MNHEY and CDR2 SVGEGT. This CDR3 comprises 14 residues. CDR3 region: CASTSGSSYNEQFF. The CDR3 DNA reads TGTGCCTCAACATCAGGGTCCTCCTACAATGAGCAGTTCTTC.

This clonotype was detected a few times. The genes are TRBV5-6 and TRBJ2-1; 8 positions match TRBD2. Germline V gene data show CDR1 as SGHDT and CDR2 as YYEEEE. V lost 1 base to trimming and J lost 13 bases; unmatched junction nucleotides: 13. The CDR3 extends over 15 amino acids. CDR3 amino acids: CASSLRAGDGVSQFF. The CDR3 DNA reads as TGTGCCAGCAGCTTGAGAGCGGGAGACGGGGTCTCACAGTTCTTC.

In this sample, this clonotype turned up many times. The CDR3 DNA reads as TGTGCTAGTGGTTTGGTATTAGCGGGAGTAGGTAATGAGCAGTTCTTC. Translation: CASGLVLAGVGNEQFF. J is TRBJ2-1 and V is TRBV12-5; 9 positions agree with TRBD2. The V segment lost 0 bases and the J segment 7 bases; nucleotides outside the gene matches: 7. The CDR3 contains 16 residues. CDR1 LGHNT and CDR2 FRNRAP come from the germline V gene.

This clonotype was counted ten times or more. CDR3 protein: CASSLPRRLGETQYF. The CDR3 nucleotides read TGTGCCAGCAGCTTACCGCGGCGGTTGGGAGAGACCCAGTACTTC. The chain recombines TRBV7-9 with TRBJ2-5; D uncertain. CDR1 and CDR2 from the germline V gene are SEHNR and FQNEAQ (reference sequence). This CDR3 is 15 amino acids long. V lost 2 bases to trimming and J lost 4 bases, with 14 bases between them.

This clonotype was counted at least ten times. This sequence joins TRBV7-6 and TRBJ2-1; D is unresolved. From germline, CDR1 is SGHVS and CDR2 FNYEAQ. V shed 3 bases and J shed 6 bases, with 6 bases lying between them. The CDR3 totals 12 residues. The CDR3 DNA sequence: TGTGCCAGCAGCTTCGGTAGCAATGAGCAGTTCTTC. Residues: CASSFGSNEQFF.

This clonotype has ten or more counts. The genes are TRBV2 and TRBJ2-1, with a tentative D call TRBD2 (6 bases). CDR1 and CDR2 (germline): SNHLY, FYNNEI. The length of the CDR3 is 16 residues. V dropped 7 bases and J dropped 0 bases, with 16 bases sitting between them. The CDR3 region is CASMRGGRSSYNEQFF. The CDR3 DNA reads TGTGCCAGCATGCGGGGCGGGCGGAGCTCCTACAATGAGCAGTTCTTC.

V and J are TRBV29-1 and TRBJ2-1, with D tentatively TRBD2 (6 bases). CDR3 length: 14 amino acids. V dropped 7 bases and J dropped 9 bases, with 22 bases sitting between them. Germline CDR1 reads SQVTM; CDR2 reads ANQGSEA. DNA of the CDR3: TGCAGCGGACACCCGGGACTTAGCTCTGTTGAGCAGTTCTTC. The encoded protein is CSGHPGLSSVEQFF.

This clonotype was picked up many times. The V and J genes are TRBV27 and TRBJ2-3; no reliable D call. CDR3 length: 13 amino acids. Per the germline V gene, CDR1 is MNHEY and CDR2 is SMNVEV (reference sequence). The V end was cut by 2 bases, the J end by 4 bases, with 7 bases between. CDR3 residues: CASSLSRPDTQYF. The DNA of the CDR3 is TGTGCCAGCAGTTTAAGTCGTCCAGATACGCAGTATTTT.

This sequence joins TRBV20-1 and TRBJ2-7; D not resolved. CDR3 length equals 13 residues. V was trimmed by 3 bases and J by 2 bases, leaving 11 bases between them. Per germline, CDR1 DFQATT and CDR2 SNEGSKA (reference sequence). CDR3 region: CSASGRSPYEQYF. CDR3 nucleotides: TGCAGTGCTAGTGGTAGGTCCCCCTACGAGCAGTACTTC.

The table lists this clonotype with many counts. The chain employs TRBV19 and TRBJ2-5; D is unresolved. Germline V gene data show CDR1 as LNHDA and CDR2 as SQIVND (reference sequence). With 3 bases removed from V and 5 bases from J, the gap between germline ends came to 7 bases. The CDR3 covers 12 residues. CDR3: CASSMAWETQYF. The CDR3 nucleotides read TGTGCCAGTAGTATGGCATGGGAGACCCAGTACTTC.

A few counts support this clonotype. The chain couples TRBV28 to TRBJ1-3; a possible D gene is TRBD1 (5 bases). This CDR3 has 15 residues. CDR1 is MDHEN and CDR2 is SYDVKM in the germline V gene. With 6 bases removed from V and 0 bases from J, the gap between germline ends came to 12 bases. CDR3 amino acids: CASSQQDHSGNTIYF. CDR3 coding DNA: TGTGCCAGCAGCCAACAGGACCACTCTGGAAACACCATATATTTT. The whole variable domain, filled in from reference TRBV28 and TRBJ1-3, reads DVKVTQSSRYLVKRTGEKVFLECVQDMDHENMFWYRQDPGLGLRLIYFSYDVKMKEKGDIPEGYSVSREKKERFSLILESASTNQTSMYLCASSQQDHSGNTIYFGEGSWLTVV.

The CDR3: CAWSVLGDQPQHF. The CDR3 nucleotides read TGTGCCTGGAGTGTACTAGGGGATCAGCCCCAGCATTTT. The rearrangement links TRBV30 to TRBJ1-5, with a tentative D call TRBD1 (5 bases). The germline V gene has CDR1 GTSNPN and CDR2 SVGIG (reference sequence). The CDR3 sequence is 13 residues long. Trimming stripped 0 bases from V and 5 bases from J, with 8 bases between.

Many counts were recorded for this clonotype. The chain is built from TRBV4-1 and TRBJ2-1, with D uncertain. The germline CDR1 and CDR2 sequences are MGHRA and YSYEKL. V was trimmed by 1 base and J by 5 bases, leaving 9 bases between them. CDR3 length: 14 amino acids. The CDR3 spells CASSQGTLNNEQFF. The CDR3 DNA is TGCGCCAGCAGCCAAGGAACTCTTAACAATGAGCAGTTCTTC.

This clonotype showed up just a few times. The chain employs TRBV7-3 and TRBJ2-2; the match to TRBD2 covers 8 bases. CDR3 length: 16 amino acids. V was clipped by 3 bases and J by 7 bases; unmatched bases: 10. Germline values: CDR1 SGHTA, CDR2 FQGTGA. CDR3 nucleotide sequence: TGTGCCAGCAGCTTTAATGCGGGAGGAGCGGGCGGGGAGCTGTTTTTT. It yields the protein CASSFNAGGAGGELFF.

This clonotype came up many times. The rearrangement uses TRBV30 and TRBJ1-2; D uncertain. This CDR3 has 15 amino acids. Germline V gene data show CDR1 as GTSNPN and CDR2 as SVGIG (reference sequence). V was shortened by 0 bases and J by 1 base, with 12 bases between the two germline ends. The CDR3 sequence is CAWSVLVTLNYGYTF. The CDR3 bases are TGTGCCTGGAGTGTACTGGTGACTCTTAACTATGGCTACACCTTC.

This chain joins TRBV19 and TRBJ2-1, with D perhaps matching TRBD1 or TRBD2 (5 bases each). The CDR3 spans 16 residues. V was trimmed by 4 bases and J by 2 bases, leaving 15 bases between them. CDR1 is LNHDA, CDR2 SQIVND, per germline (reference sequence). CDR3 DNA sequence: TGTGCCAGTAGTAATAGGGAGTGGGACCCCTACAATGAGCAGTTCTTC. Protein: CASSNREWDPYNEQFF.

This chain connects TRBV6-1 to TRBJ1-2; 10 nucleotides line up with TRBD1. The germline gives CDR1 MNHNS, CDR2 SASEGT. This CDR3 is 14 amino acids long. The J segment lost 5 bases and the V segment lost 6 bases, leaving 6 bases of the junction unmatched. CDR3 amino acids: CASRRDRGFYGYTF. CDR3 sequence (DNA): TGTGCCAGCAGACGGGACAGGGGATTTTATGGCTACACCTTC.

This clonotype was seen at least ten times. This chain connects TRBV20-1 to TRBJ1-1; a weak D match, TRBD1 (5 bases). The CDR3 consists of 14 residues. Trimming took 1 base from V and 1 from J, leaving 10 bases between them. Per the germline V gene, CDR1 is DFQATT and CDR2 is SNEGSKA (reference sequence). Here the CDR3 reads CSARAGWENTEAFF. CDR3 sequence (DNA): TGCAGTGCTAGAGCAGGGTGGGAGAACACTGAAGCTTTCTTT.

There are a few counts of this clonotype. V is TRBV20-1 and J is TRBJ2-3, with D possibly being TRBD2 (5 bases). V gave up 4 bases and J gave up 4 bases, with 9 bases separating them. The germline CDR1 and CDR2 sequences are DFQATT and SNEGSKA (reference sequence). This CDR3 has 12 amino acids. Written as DNA, the CDR3 is TGCAGTGCTACGGACTCTCCAGATACGCAGTATTTT. It is translated as CSATDSPDTQYF.

Many counts were recorded for this clonotype. The rearrangement links TRBV6-5 to TRBJ2-3; possibly TRBD1 for D (5 bases). This CDR3 spans 16 amino acids. V was clipped by 0 bases and J by 5 bases, with 15 bases between them. Germline CDR1 MNHEY, CDR2 SVGAGI. The CDR3 bases are TGTGCCAGCAGTTACTCTCAGGGTGTCCAGGGAGATACGCAGTATTTT. Its translation is CASSYSQGVQGDTQYF.

This clonotype was counted ten times or more. The chain is built from TRBV20-1 and TRBJ1-2; D is perhaps TRBD1 (5 bases). Germline V gives CDR1 DFQATT, CDR2 SNEGSKA (reference sequence). The CDR3 loop spans 13 amino acids. Here the CDR3 reads CARIGDSGYGYTF. The CDR3 DNA follows: TGCGCCCGAATCGGGGACTCTGGCTATGGCTACACCTTC.

For this clonotype: This may be a read error, as it is one base from a much larger clone. The V gene is TRBV11-3, the J gene TRBJ2-2, with D perhaps TRBD2 (5 bases). The CDR3 has 15 residues. Germline V gene sequence: CDR1 SGHNT, CDR2 YENEEA. V was pared by 2 bases and J by 4 bases, with 11 bases between. As DNA, the CDR3 is TGTGCCAGCAGCTTAAGGGAGCGCGGCACCGGGGAGCTGTTTTTT. Translating it yields CASSLRERGTGELFF.

This clonotype was detected ten times or more. V and J are TRBV30 and TRBJ1-1; D is unclear. CDR3 size: 12 residues. Germline loops: CDR1 GTSNPN, CDR2 SVGIG (reference sequence). Trimming took off 3 bases at V and 1 base at J, with 6 bases between the two ends. CDR3 amino acids: CAWRTGNTEAFF. In DNA, the CDR3 is TGTGCCTGGAGAACTGGGAACACTGAAGCTTTCTTT.

This clonotype was seen repeatedly, ten times or more. The chain links TRBV9 to TRBJ2-1, with D possibly TRBD2 on 5 matching bases. Germline values: CDR1 SGDLS, CDR2 YYNGEE. The CDR3 consists of 17 residues. With 5 bases removed from V and 0 bases from J, the gap between germline ends came to 18 bases. CDR3 residues: CASSGPGLLSSYNEQFF. CDR3 bases: TGTGCCAGCAGTGGACCCGGACTGCTTAGCTCCTACAATGAGCAGTTCTTC.

V and J are TRBV7-9 and TRBJ2-1; 9 bases fit TRBD2. This CDR3 is 17 amino acids long. V shed 3 bases and J 0 bases; nucleotides not matched to a gene: 6. Per the germline V gene, CDR1 is SEHNR and CDR2 is FQNEAQ (reference sequence). CDR3 bases: TGTGCCAGCAGCTTGAGAGCGGGAGGCTTCTCCTACAATGAGCAGTTCTTC. Protein sequence: CASSLRAGGFSYNEQFF.